The 10 T cell receptor beta chains reported below all come from one sample, sequenced in a study of cytomegalovirus exposure and HLA in healthy donors. PCR primers comprised 60 Vbeta and 13 Jbeta primers. Libraries were prepared by immunoSEQ multiplex PCR; TCRdb keeps only in-frame clonotypes and omits some of them. The table lists around 200,000 clones, around four fifths of them singletons. Sequenced input: PBMCs. These receptors came from a woman aged 50 to 65 in good health and CMV-seropositive.

In this sample, this clone turned up once. J is TRBJ2-7 and V is TRBV4-2; D call uncertain. With 4 bases removed from V and 2 bases from J, the gap between germline ends came to 15 bases. This CDR3 spans 15 amino acids. Germline V gene data show CDR1 as LGHNA and CDR2 as YNFKEQ. The CDR3 region has the DNA TGTGCCAGCAGCCCTTACCTTACAGAAACCTACGAGCAGTACTTC. Its translation is CASSPYLTETYEQYF.

This rearrangement joins TRBV9 to TRBJ2-5; TRBD2 aligns across 9 bases. Trimming took 6 bases from V and 1 from J; bases not matched to a gene: 4. The CDR3 extends over 14 amino acids. Per germline, CDR1 SGDLS and CDR2 YYNGEE. CDR3 sequence (DNA): TGTGCCAGCAATCGGCGGGGGGGCCAAGAGACCCAGTACTTC. Amino acid sequence: CASNRRGGQETQYF.

The chain combines TRBV6-5 with TRBJ1-1; D is perhaps TRBD1 (5 bases). The CDR3 contains 15 residues. V was shortened by 2 bases and J by 2 bases, with 12 bases between the two germline ends. The V gene's germline CDR1 is MNHEY and CDR2 SVGAGI. CDR3 amino acids: CASSYGIRGNTEAFF. The CDR3 nucleotides read TGTGCCAGCAGTTACGGTATTAGGGGAAACACTGAAGCTTTCTTT.

The chain couples TRBV5-1 to TRBJ2-2, with D perhaps TRBD1 (5 bases). Germline V gene sequence: CDR1 SGHRS, CDR2 YFSETQ. V was trimmed by 5 bases and J by 3 bases, leaving 11 bases between them. The CDR3 loop spans 14 amino acids. CDR3 DNA sequence: TGCGCCAGCAGGGGGCAGGCTGACACCGGGGAGCTGTTTTTT. Amino acids: CASRGQADTGELFF.

J is TRBJ1-4 and V is TRBV29-1, with 9 bases lining up with TRBD1. Germline V gene sequence: CDR1 SQVTM, CDR2 ANQGSEA. Losses at the gene ends were 3 bases for V and 3 bases for J; bases not matched to a gene: 2. The CDR3 is 14 residues long. The CDR3 region has the DNA TGCAGCGTTGAGGGGACAGGGTCTAATGAAAAACTGTTTTTT. Its protein is CSVEGTGSNEKLFF.

The V call is TRBV5-1, the J call TRBJ2-5; 8 nucleotides agree with TRBD1. V dropped 1 base and J dropped 5; count of bases not matched to a gene: 4. The germline V gene has CDR1 SGHRS and CDR2 YFSETQ. The CDR3 length is 14 residues. CDR3 sequence (DNA): TGCGCCAGCAGCTTGCAGGGGGCAGCGGAGACCCAGTACTTC. It is translated as CASSLQGAAETQYF.

This sequence joins TRBV6-1 and TRBJ1-6; unclear D gene. CDR1 and CDR2 (germline): MNHNS, SASEGT. V was cut by 10 bases and J by 14 bases, with 27 bases left in between. The CDR3 spans 15 residues. For the CDR3, the DNA is TGTGCCACAAGAAACCTCGGTTTGGACTTGTTAACCCTCCACTTT. This encodes CATRNLGLDLLTLHF.

The rearrangement uses TRBV9 and TRBJ1-3; D uncertain. V lost 3 bases and J lost 0, with 10 bases in between. The CDR3 totals 15 residues. The germline CDR1 and CDR2 sequences are SGDLS and YYNGEE. CDR3 bases: TGTGCCAGCAGCGCAGGACTGACCTCTGGAAACACCATATATTTT. As protein: CASSAGLTSGNTIYF.

V and J are TRBV18 and TRBJ1-1; unclear D gene. This CDR3 has 13 amino acids. Germline CDR1 is KGHSH and CDR2 is LQKENI. Trimming took off 3 bases at V and 10 bases at J, with 15 bases between the two ends. The CDR3 sequence: CASSPYRYEGAFF. CDR3 in DNA: TGTGCCAGCTCACCGTACCGGTACGAGGGAGCTTTCTTT.

The chain links TRBV4-1 to TRBJ1-5; D is unclear. CDR1 MGHRA and CDR2 YSYEKL come from the germline V gene. V lost 0 bases to trimming and J lost 7 bases, with 19 bases between them. This CDR3 region has 17 residues. The CDR3 DNA reads TGCGCCAGCAGCCAAGATGGAACAGTTAAGAATCGGCAGCCCCAGCATTTT. This translates into CASSQDGTVKNRQPQHF.